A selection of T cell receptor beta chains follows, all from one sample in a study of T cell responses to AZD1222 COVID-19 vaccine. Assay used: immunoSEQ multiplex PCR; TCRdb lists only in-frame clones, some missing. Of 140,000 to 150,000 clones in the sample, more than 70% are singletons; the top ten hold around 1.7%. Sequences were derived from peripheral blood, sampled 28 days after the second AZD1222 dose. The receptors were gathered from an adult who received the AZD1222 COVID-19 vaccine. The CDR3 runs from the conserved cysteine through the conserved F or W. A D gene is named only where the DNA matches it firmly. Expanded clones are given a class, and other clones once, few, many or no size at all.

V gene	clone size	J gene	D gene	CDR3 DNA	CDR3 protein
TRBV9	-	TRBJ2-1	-	TGTGCCAGCAGTATACTAGGGACAGAGCAGTTCTTC	CASSILGTEQFF
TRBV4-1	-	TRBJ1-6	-	TGCGCCAGCAGCCAGGCATCGGGGTCACCCCTCCACTTT	CASSQASGSPLHF
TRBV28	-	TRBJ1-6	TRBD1	TGTGCCAGCAGTTTAGGGGACAGGGATAATTCACCCCTCCACTTT	CASSLGDRDNSPLHF
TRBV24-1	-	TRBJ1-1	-	TGTGCCACCAAAGGACAGCCGAACACTGAAGCTTTCTTT	CATKGQPNTEAFF
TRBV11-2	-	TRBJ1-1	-	TGTGCCAGCAGCACCACCTACACTGAAGCTTTCTTT	CASSTTYTEAFF
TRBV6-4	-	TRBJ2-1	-	TGTGCCAGCAGTGACGCACTAGCTAGGGAGGAGCACTACAATGAGCAGTTCTTC	CASSDALAREEHYNEQFF
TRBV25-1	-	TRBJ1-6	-	TGTGCCAGCAGCGCCCTTTGGGGGACTAATTCACCCCTCCACTTT	CASSALWGTNSPLHF
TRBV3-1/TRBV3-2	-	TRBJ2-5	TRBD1	TGTGCCAGCAGCCAAGAAGGCGGGACAGGAAAAGAGACCCAGTACTTC	CASSQEGGTGKETQYF
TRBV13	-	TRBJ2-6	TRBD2	TGTGCCAGCAGCTTACTAGGCGGGAGCTCTGGGGCCAACGTCCTGACTTTC	CASSLLGGSSGANVLTF
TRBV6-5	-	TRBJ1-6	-	TGTGCCAGCAGTTACCGATTGAGCTCCTATAATTCACCCCTCCACTTT	CASSYRLSSYNSPLHF
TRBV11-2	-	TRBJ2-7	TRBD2	TGTGCCAGCAGCTTAGGGCTAGCGGACTCCTACGAGCAGTACTTC	CASSLGLADSYEQYF
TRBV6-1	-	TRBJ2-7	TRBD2	TGTGCCAGCACTGAATTGAGTAGCGGGAGTTTCGGCGAGCAGTACTTC	CASTELSSGSFGEQYF
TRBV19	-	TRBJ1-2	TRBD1	TGTGCCAGTAGTGACGGGACAGCTAACTATGGCTACACCTTC	CASSDGTANYGYTF
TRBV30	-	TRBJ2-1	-	TGTGCCTGGAGTATCCCCCCGGCGTCTGAGCAGTTCTTC	CAWSIPPASEQFF
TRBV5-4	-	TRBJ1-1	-	TGTGCCAGCAGTTTTGTTAGGGAGAACACTGAAGCTTTCTTT	CASSFVRENTEAFF
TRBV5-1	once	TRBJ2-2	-	TGCGCCAGCAGCGACGGGTCAGGGGACACCGGGGAGCTGTTTTTT	CASSDGSGDTGELFF
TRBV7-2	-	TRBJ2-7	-	TGTGCCAGCAGCTTAGCGATAACAGGCGAGCAGTACTTC	CASSLAITGEQYF
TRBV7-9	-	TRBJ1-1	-	TGTGCCAGCTTAAGAGGGCCCGAAGCTTTCTTT	CASLRGPEAFF
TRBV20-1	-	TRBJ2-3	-	TGCAGTGTCGAGTTAGATACGCAGTATTTT	CSVELDTQYF
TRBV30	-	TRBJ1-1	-	TGTGCCTGGAGTGCCACGGGTGGGACTGAAGCTTTCTTT	CAWSATGGTEAFF
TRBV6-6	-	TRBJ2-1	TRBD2	TGTGCCACCTACGAACCCGGACTAGCGGGGCGGTATGAGCAGTTCTTC	CATYEPGLAGRYEQFF
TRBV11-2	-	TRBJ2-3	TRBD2	TGTGCCAGCAGCGTACGACTAGCGGCTAGCACAGATACGCAGTATTTT	CASSVRLAASTDTQYF
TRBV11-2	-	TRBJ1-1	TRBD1	TGTGCCAGCAGTTTCCGGACAGGGGACATGAACACTGAAGCTTTCTTT	CASSFRTGDMNTEAFF
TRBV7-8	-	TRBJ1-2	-	TGTGCCAGCAGCTTGGGGGTGTATAGATATGGCTACACCTTC	CASSLGVYRYGYTF
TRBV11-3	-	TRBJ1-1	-	TGTGCCAGCACCCTCATGGGCACTGAAGCTTTCTTT	CASTLMGTEAFF